The clone carrying this T cell receptor beta chain was picked up a small number of times. Its matching antigen is unknown. Trimming shortened V by 3 bases and J by 3 bases, and 13 bases separated the two germline ends. This CDR3 region has 15 residues. Germline V gene data show CDR1 as MGHDK and CDR2 as SYGVNS. The data were taken from a study of identical twins. The study, taken as a whole, reports: Researchers reported weaker excess twin sharing in beta out-of-frame sequences.

TCRdb re-analysed the 5' RACE reads in MiXCR, keeping a single row per CDR3 protein. The sample has hundreds of thousands of distinct CDR3 sequences; roughly 20% are singletons. These records were also assigned to another study, of T cells expressing NK-cell markers. That source adds: Sorted CD3+CD56-NKG2C+, CD3+CD56+NKG2C- and CD3+CD56+NKG2C+ T cells were the source of the TCR beta repertoires.

The chain has TRBV25-1 and TRBJ2-3; D may be TRBD2 (6 bases). The source of this sequence is a woman aged 18 to 35 in good health. Sequencing was performed on PBMCs. CDR3 coding DNA: TGTGCCAGCAGTGATCTGCCGGGAGCTACAGATACGCAGTATTTT. The encoded protein is CASSDLPGATDTQYF.